This T cell receptor (beta chain) stems from a study of identical twins. V was pared by 0 bases and J by 7 bases, with 4 bases between. The CDR3 extends over 13 amino acids. Germline values: CDR1 MGHRA, CDR2 YSYEKL. Template switching added a universal primer binding site, and final cDNA carried unique molecular identifiers. TCRdb itself ran the 5' RACE reads through MiXCR, one entry per CDR3 protein. The sample includes about 450,000 distinct CDR3 sequences, less than 20% of them seen just once. This TCR came from a man aged 50 to 59 in good health. J is TRBJ1-6 and V is TRBV4-1; D gene uncertain. The sample comprised naive T cells sorted from blood. Here the CDR3 DNA reads TGCGCCAGCAGCCAAGATCTGAATTCACCCCTCCACTTT. It is translated as CASSQDLNSPLHF.